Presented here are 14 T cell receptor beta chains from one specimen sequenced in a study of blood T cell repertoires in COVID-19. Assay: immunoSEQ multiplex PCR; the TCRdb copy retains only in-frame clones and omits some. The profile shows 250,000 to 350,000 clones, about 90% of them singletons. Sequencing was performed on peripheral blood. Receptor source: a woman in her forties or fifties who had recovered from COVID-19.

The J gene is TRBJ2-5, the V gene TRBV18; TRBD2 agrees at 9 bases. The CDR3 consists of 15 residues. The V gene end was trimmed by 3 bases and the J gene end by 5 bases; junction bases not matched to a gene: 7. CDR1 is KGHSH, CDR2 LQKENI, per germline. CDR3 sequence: CASSPQGLAGETQYF. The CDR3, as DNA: TGTGCCAGCTCACCCCAGGGACTAGCTGGCGAGACCCAGTACTTC.

The CDR3 reads CASSETIQLYEQYF. The CDR3 DNA reads TGTGCCAGCAGTGAAACCATACAGCTCTACGAGCAGTACTTC. This chain connects TRBV2 to TRBJ2-7, with D unresolved. Germline CDR1 and CDR2: SNHLY and FYNNEI. Trimming took off 2 bases at V and 3 bases at J, with 11 bases between the two ends. The CDR3 has 14 residues.

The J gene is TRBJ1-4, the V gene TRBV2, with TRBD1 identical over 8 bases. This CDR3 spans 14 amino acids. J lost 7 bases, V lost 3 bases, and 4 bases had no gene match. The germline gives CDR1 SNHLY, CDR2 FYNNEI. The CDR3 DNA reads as TGTGCCAGCAGTGACGGGACAGGTTCTGAAAAACTGTTTTTT. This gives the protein CASSDGTGSEKLFF.

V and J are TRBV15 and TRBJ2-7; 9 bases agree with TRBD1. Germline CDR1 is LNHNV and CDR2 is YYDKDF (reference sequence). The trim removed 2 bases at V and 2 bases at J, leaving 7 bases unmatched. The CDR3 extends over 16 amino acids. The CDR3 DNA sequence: TGTGCCACCAGCAGATGGGGGGGACAGGGCACCTACGAGCAGTACTTC. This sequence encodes CATSRWGGQGTYEQYF.

The CDR3 loop reads CASSPQVTANTEAFF. In DNA, the CDR3 is TGTGCCAGCTCACCCCAGGTGACAGCGAACACTGAAGCTTTCTTT. The gene calls are TRBV18 and TRBJ1-1, with a possible D match to TRBD1 (5 bases). Germline V gene data show CDR1 as KGHSH and CDR2 as LQKENI. V shed 3 bases and J shed 1 base, with 12 bases lying between them. The CDR3 totals 15 residues.

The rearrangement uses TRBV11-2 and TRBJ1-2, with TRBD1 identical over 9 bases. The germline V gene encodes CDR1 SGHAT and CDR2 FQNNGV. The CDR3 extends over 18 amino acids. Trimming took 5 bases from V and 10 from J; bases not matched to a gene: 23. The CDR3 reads CASSDRRVTQGARSHYTF. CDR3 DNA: TGTGCCAGCAGCGACCGGAGAGTTACACAGGGGGCTAGGTCGCACTACACCTTC.

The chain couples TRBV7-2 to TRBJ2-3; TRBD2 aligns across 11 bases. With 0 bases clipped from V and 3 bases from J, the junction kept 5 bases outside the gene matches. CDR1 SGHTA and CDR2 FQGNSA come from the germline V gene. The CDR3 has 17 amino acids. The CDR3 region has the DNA TGTGCCAGCAGCTTAGCTAGCGGGGGGGCAACAACAGATACGCAGTATTTT. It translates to CASSLASGGATTDTQYF.

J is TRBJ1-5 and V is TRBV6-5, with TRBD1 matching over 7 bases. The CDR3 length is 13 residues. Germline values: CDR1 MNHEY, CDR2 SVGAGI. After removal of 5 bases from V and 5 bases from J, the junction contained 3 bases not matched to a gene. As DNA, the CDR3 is TGTGCCAGCAGTATAGACAGGGATCAGCCCCAGCATTTT. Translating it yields CASSIDRDQPQHF.

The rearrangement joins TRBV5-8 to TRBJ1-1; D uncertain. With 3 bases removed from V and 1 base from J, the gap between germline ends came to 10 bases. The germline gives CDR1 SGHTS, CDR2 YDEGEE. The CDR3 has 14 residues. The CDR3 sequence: CASSSWERNTEAFF. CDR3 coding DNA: TGTGCCAGCAGCTCCTGGGAGAGGAACACTGAAGCTTTCTTT.

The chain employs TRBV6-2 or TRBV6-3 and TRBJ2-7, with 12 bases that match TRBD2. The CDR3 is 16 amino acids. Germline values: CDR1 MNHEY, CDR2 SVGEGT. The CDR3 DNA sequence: TGTGCCAGCACCCCAACCCCACTAGCGGGGGGCCGTTTTTTGGACGTC. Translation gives CASTPTPLAGGRFLDV.

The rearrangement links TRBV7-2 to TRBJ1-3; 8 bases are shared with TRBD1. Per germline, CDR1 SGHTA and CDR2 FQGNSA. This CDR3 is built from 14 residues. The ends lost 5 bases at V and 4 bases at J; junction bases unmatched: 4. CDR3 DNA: TGTGCCAGCAGCCCACAGGGGGACGGAAACACCATATATTTT. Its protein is CASSPQGDGNTIYF. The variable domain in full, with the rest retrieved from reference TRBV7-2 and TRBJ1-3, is GAGVSQSPSNKVTEKGKDVELRCDPISGHTALYWYRQSLGQGLEFLIYFQGNSAPDKSGLPSDRFSAERTGGSVSTLTIQRTQQEDSAVYLCASSPQGDGNTIYFGEGSWLTVV.

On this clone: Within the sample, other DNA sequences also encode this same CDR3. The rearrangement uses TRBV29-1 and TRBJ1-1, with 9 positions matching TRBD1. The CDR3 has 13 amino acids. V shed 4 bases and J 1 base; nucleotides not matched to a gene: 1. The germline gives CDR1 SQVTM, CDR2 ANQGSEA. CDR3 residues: CSVGTGANTEAFF. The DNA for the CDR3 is TGCAGCGTTGGGACAGGGGCGAACACTGAAGCTTTCTTT.

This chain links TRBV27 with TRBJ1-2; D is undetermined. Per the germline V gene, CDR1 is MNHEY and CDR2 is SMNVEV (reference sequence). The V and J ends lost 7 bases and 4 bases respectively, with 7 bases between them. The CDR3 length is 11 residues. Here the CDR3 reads CASTPSYGYTF. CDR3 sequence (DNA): TGTGCCAGCACCCCCTCCTATGGCTACACCTTC.

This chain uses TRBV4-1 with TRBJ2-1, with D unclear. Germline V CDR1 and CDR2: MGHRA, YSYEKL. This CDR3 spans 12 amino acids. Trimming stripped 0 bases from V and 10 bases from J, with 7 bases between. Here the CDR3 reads CASSQDLGEQFF. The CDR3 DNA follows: TGCGCCAGCAGCCAAGATCTAGGCGAGCAGTTCTTC.